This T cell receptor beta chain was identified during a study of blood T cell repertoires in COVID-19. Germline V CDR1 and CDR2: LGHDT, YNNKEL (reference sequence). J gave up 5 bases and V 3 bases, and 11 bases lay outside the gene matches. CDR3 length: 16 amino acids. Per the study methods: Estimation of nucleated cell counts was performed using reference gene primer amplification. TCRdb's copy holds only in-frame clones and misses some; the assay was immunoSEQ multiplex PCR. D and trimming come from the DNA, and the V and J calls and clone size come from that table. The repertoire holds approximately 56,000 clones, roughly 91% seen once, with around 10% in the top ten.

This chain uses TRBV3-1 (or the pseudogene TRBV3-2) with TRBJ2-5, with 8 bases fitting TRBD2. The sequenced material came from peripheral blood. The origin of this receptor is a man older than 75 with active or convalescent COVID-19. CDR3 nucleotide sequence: TGTGCCAGCAGCCAGGGCGGCAGCGGGGGCTGGGAGACCCAGTACTTC. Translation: CASSQGGSGGWETQYF.